Listed here are 30 T cell receptor beta chains from one sample, sequenced in a study of cytotoxic CD8 clonotypes in ibrutinib-treated CLL. Clones were read by immunoSEQ multiplex PCR, and TCRdb kept only the in-frame ones, dropping some. Of approximately 150,000 clones in the sample, around 77% were seen once. The sample in question was PBMCs, obtained after 12 months of ibrutinib treatment. The receptors were sampled from a human donor with chronic lymphocytic leukemia.

V and J are TRBV27 and TRBJ2-7; possibly TRBD2 for D (6 bases). Trimming took 5 bases from V and 0 from J, leaving 17 bases between them. The CDR3 consists of 16 residues. Germline loops: CDR1 MNHEY, CDR2 SMNVEV (reference sequence). CDR3 in DNA: TGTGCCAGCAGTCCCCGGGTAGCGGCGAGCTCCTACGAGCAGTACTTC. Translation: CASSPRVAASSYEQYF.

This chain joins TRBV19 and TRBJ2-7, with a tentative D call TRBD1 (6 bases). The V and J ends lost 3 bases and 6 bases respectively, with 9 bases between them. CDR3 length: 12 amino acids. Germline values: CDR1 LNHDA, CDR2 SQIVND (reference sequence). CDR3 bases: TGTGCCAGTAGTATCCCCAGGGGCGAGCAGTACTTC. Translating gives CASSIPRGEQYF.

This chain connects TRBV7-9 to TRBJ1-1; D is perhaps TRBD1 (6 bases). This CDR3 region has 14 residues. Germline V gene data show CDR1 as SEHNR and CDR2 as FQNEAQ (reference sequence). The CDR3 DNA sequence: TGTGCAATCCCGCGTGGCGGGGGCGGGACTGAAGCTTTCTTT. It is translated as CAIPRGGGGTEAFF.

V gene TRBV6-1 combines with J gene TRBJ2-7; the D is unclear. V was pared by 2 bases and J by 10 bases, with 3 bases between. The CDR3 runs to 9 residues. Germline loops: CDR1 MNHNS, CDR2 SASEGT. CDR3 DNA: TGTGCCAGCAGTGAAAAACAGTACTTC. Amino acids: CASSEKQYF.

The rearrangement links TRBV9 to TRBJ2-2; D possibly corresponds to TRBD1 (6 bases). This CDR3 is built from 16 residues. V lost 4 bases and J 2 bases, leaving 15 bases between the germline ends. CDR1 is SGDLS and CDR2 is YYNGEE in the germline V gene. The CDR3 sequence is CASSQPGAGNTGELFF. In nucleotides, the CDR3 is TGTGCCAGCAGCCAACCAGGGGCAGGAAACACCGGGGAGCTGTTTTTT.

The CDR3 region is CASSTTGVKFPQYF. The DNA of the CDR3 is TGTGCCAGCAGCACAACAGGGGTAAAGTTTCCCCAGTACTTC. This chain uses TRBV9 with TRBJ2-5, with 7 bases lining up with TRBD1. This CDR3 comprises 14 residues. CDR1 SGDLS and CDR2 YYNGEE come from the germline V gene. The V segment lost 4 bases and the J segment 9 bases; nucleotides outside the gene matches: 12. The full variable domain, rest sourced from reference TRBV9 and TRBJ2-5, is DSGVTQTPKHLITATGQRVTLRCSPRSGDLSVYWYQQSLDQGLQFLIQYYNGEERAKGNILERFSAQQFPDLHSELNLSSLELGDSALYFCASSTTGVKFPQYFGPGTRLLVL.

The chain recombines TRBV11-3 with TRBJ1-4; 8 bases line up with TRBD1. This CDR3 comprises 15 residues. With V trimmed by 5 bases and J by 4 bases, 6 bases remained unmatched. CDR1 and CDR2 (germline): SGHNT, YENEEA. The CDR3 reads CASSPRGPYNEKLFF. CDR3 nucleotides: TGTGCCAGCAGCCCCAGGGGGCCGTATAATGAAAAACTGTTTTTT.

This chain uses TRBV7-2 with TRBJ1-5; 8 bases map to TRBD1. The length of the CDR3 is 14 residues. V shed 5 bases, J shed 6 bases, and the junction held 6 bases outside the gene matches. The germline CDR1 and CDR2 sequences are SGHTA and FQGNSA. The CDR3 loop reads CASSPGQGGQPQHF. CDR3 DNA: TGTGCCAGCAGCCCAGGACAGGGAGGTCAGCCCCAGCATTTT.

This clone was counted only a few times. The rearrangement links TRBV19 to TRBJ1-4; D call uncertain. The CDR3 extends over 12 amino acids. CDR1 LNHDA and CDR2 SQIVND come from the germline V gene (reference sequence). V shed 2 bases and J shed 10 bases, with 8 bases lying between them. The CDR3 is CASSILGGKLFF. The CDR3 DNA reads as TGTGCCAGTAGTATATTGGGTGGAAAACTGTTTTTT.

This chain links TRBV28 with TRBJ1-1; the match to TRBD1 covers 11 bases. Germline V CDR1 and CDR2: MDHEN, SYDVKM. This CDR3 region has 14 residues. With 7 bases clipped from V and 4 bases from J, the junction kept 5 bases outside the gene matches. DNA of the CDR3: TGTGCCAGCACTGTCGGGACAGGGGGCACTGAAGCTTTCTTT. As protein: CASTVGTGGTEAFF.

The chain recombines TRBV6-6 with TRBJ2-7; 8 nucleotides agree with TRBD1. CDR1 MNHNY and CDR2 SVGAGI come from the germline V gene (reference sequence). This CDR3 contains 16 residues. J was trimmed by 7 bases and V by 5 bases; bases with no gene match: 16. CDR3: CASSNPGQGAYLEQYF. CDR3 nucleotide sequence: TGTGCCAGCAGTAACCCCGGCCAGGGGGCCTACTTGGAGCAGTACTTC.

This clone was counted a single time. At one of its ends the junction is not consistent with the germline gene, which may arise from a read error. This chain links TRBV9 with TRBJ2-3; TRBD1 matches 7 bases. The CDR3 has 15 residues. In germline, CDR1 is SGDLS, CDR2 YYNGEE. CDR3 nucleotide sequence: TGTGCCAGCAGCGTTGGGACAGAGACTACAGCTACGCAGTATTTT. Protein product: CASSVGTETTATQYF. Drawing the rest from reference TRBV9 and TRBJ2-3, the complete variable domain is DSGVTQTPKHLITATGQRVTLRCSPRSGDLSVYWYQQSLDQGLQFLIQYYNGEERAKGNILERFSAQQFPDLHSELNLSSLELGDSALYFCASSVGTETTATQYFGPGTRLTVL.

The rearrangement uses TRBV5-1 and TRBJ1-5; possible D gene TRBD1, 5 bases. Germline CDR1 reads SGHRS; CDR2 reads YFSETQ. This CDR3 comprises 14 residues. V was clipped by 0 bases and J by 7 bases, with 11 bases between them. As DNA, the CDR3 is TGCGCCAGCAGCTTGGAAGGGACCGGGCAGCCCCAGCATTTT. The encoded protein is CASSLEGTGQPQHF.

V and J are TRBV6-4 and TRBJ2-7; D is uncertain. The germline CDR1 and CDR2 sequences are MRHNA and SNTAGT. V was clipped by 2 bases and J by 0 bases, with 14 bases between them. The CDR3 consists of 16 residues. The CDR3 protein is CASSDLSWASSYEQYF. CDR3 DNA: TGTGCCAGCAGTGACCTTTCCTGGGCAAGCTCCTACGAGCAGTACTTC.

This clone has just one count. V usage is TRBV2 and J usage is TRBJ2-3; the match to TRBD2 covers 7 bases. This CDR3 contains 16 residues. CDR1 is SNHLY and CDR2 is FYNNEI in the germline V gene. V shed 6 bases, J shed 2 bases, and the junction held 11 bases outside the gene matches. The CDR3 protein is CASSVPHSGSTDTQYF. CDR3 DNA sequence: TGTGCCAGCAGCGTTCCCCATAGCGGGTCCACAGATACGCAGTATTTT.

This clone has a handful of counts. The chain joins TRBV18 to TRBJ1-1, with D tentatively TRBD1 (6 bases). The germline CDR1 and CDR2 sequences are KGHSH and LQKENI. V gave up 3 bases and J gave up 2 bases, with 10 bases separating them. The CDR3 loop spans 14 amino acids. The CDR3: CASSPRTDNTEAFF. The CDR3 nucleotides read TGTGCCAGCTCACCTCGGACAGATAACACTGAAGCTTTCTTT. The full variable domain, in which reference TRBV18 and TRBJ1-1 provide the parts outside the CDR3, is NAGVMQNPRHLVRRRGQEARLRCSPMKGHSHVYWYRQLPEEGLKFMVYLQKENIIDESGMPKERFSAEFPKEGPSILRIQQVVRGDSAAYFCASSPRTDNTEAFFGQGTRLTVV.

V is TRBV6-5 and J is TRBJ1-2; D remains ambiguous. CDR1 and CDR2 from the germline V gene are MNHEY and SVGAGI. V shed 5 bases and J shed 8 bases, with 15 bases lying between them. This CDR3 contains 13 residues. The CDR3 sequence: CASSELYVWGYTF. As DNA, the CDR3 is TGTGCCAGCAGTGAACTTTATGTATGGGGCTACACCTTC.

The rearrangement links TRBV4-2 to TRBJ2-1, with TRBD2 matching 11 bases. Germline loops: CDR1 LGHNA, CDR2 YNFKEQ. J gave up 6 bases and V 4 bases, and 14 bases lay outside the gene matches. The CDR3 totals 18 residues. The CDR3 reads CASSRTVSSGGWSNEQFF. The CDR3 nucleotides are TGTGCCAGCAGCCGAACCGTCTCTAGCGGGGGGTGGTCCAATGAGCAGTTCTTC.

This clone was recorded a few times. The CDR3 reads CATLRVNTGELFF. For the CDR3, the DNA is TGTGCCACCCTGAGGGTTAACACCGGGGAGCTGTTTTTT. V gene TRBV10-3 combines with J gene TRBJ2-2, with TRBD2 as a possible D gene (5 bases). There are 13 residues in the CDR3. Germline CDR1 reads ENHRY; CDR2 reads SYGVKD. Trimming shortened V by 10 bases and J by 2 bases, and 11 bases separated the two germline ends.

This chain links TRBV27 with TRBJ1-5; no definite D call. The CDR3 loop spans 13 amino acids. Germline V CDR1 and CDR2: MNHEY, SMNVEV (reference sequence). With 2 bases removed from V and 7 bases from J, the gap between germline ends came to 9 bases. The CDR3 sequence: CASSLGPAQPQHF. In DNA form, the CDR3 reads TGTGCCAGCAGTTTAGGCCCGGCCCAGCCCCAGCATTTT.

By share, this clone counts as medium-sized. The rearrangement uses TRBV9 and TRBJ2-5, with unresolved D. The germline V gene has CDR1 SGDLS and CDR2 YYNGEE. The CDR3 runs 14 residues. V was cut by 0 bases and J by 1 base, with 7 bases left in between. DNA for the CDR3: TGTGCCAGCAGCGTAGGGGCTCCCCAAGAGACCCAGTACTTC. It translates to CASSVGAPQETQYF.

V is TRBV2 and J is TRBJ1-1; TRBD1 might be the D (6 bases). The germline V and J ends were trimmed by 4 bases and 4 bases, with 13 bases remaining between them. CDR1 SNHLY and CDR2 FYNNEI come from the germline V gene. The CDR3 totals 14 residues. CDR3: CASSVKGGGTEAFF. CDR3 nucleotides: TGTGCCAGCAGTGTCAAAGGGGGGGGCACTGAAGCTTTCTTT.

This clone was seen more than once but under ten times. CDR3 residues: CASSERVTGEDSGYTF. DNA of the CDR3: TGTGCCAGCAGTGAAAGGGTGACAGGGGAAGATTCGGGCTACACCTTC. This chain connects TRBV25-1 to TRBJ1-2; 8 bases align to TRBD1. This CDR3 contains 16 residues. CDR1 is MGHDK, CDR2 SYGVNS, per germline. V was clipped by 2 bases and J by 8 bases; unmatched bases: 13.

The chain joins TRBV28 to TRBJ1-4, with 7 bases aligning to TRBD1. Per the germline V gene, CDR1 is MDHEN and CDR2 is SYDVKM. The ends lost 3 bases at V and 7 bases at J; junction bases unmatched: 8. The length of the CDR3 is 15 residues. CDR3 sequence: CASSLGNRGGEKLFF. The CDR3 coding sequence is TGTGCCAGCAGTTTGGGCAACAGGGGAGGTGAAAAACTGTTTTTT.

This clone was counted a single time. V usage is TRBV11-2 and J usage is TRBJ2-7, with 12 bases matching TRBD2. Per the germline V gene, CDR1 is SGHAT and CDR2 is FQNNGV. This CDR3 comprises 14 residues. Trimming at V came to 5 bases and at J to 2 bases, leaving 1 base not matched to a gene. CDR3 sequence reads: CASSRLAGAYEQYF. CDR3 nucleotides: TGTGCCAGCAGCCGACTAGCGGGAGCCTACGAGCAGTACTTC.

The J gene is TRBJ2-2, the V gene TRBV7-8, with a possible D match to TRBD2 (6 bases). This CDR3 is 15 amino acids long. V was trimmed by 5 bases and J by 5 bases, leaving 15 bases between them. Germline lookup yields CDR1 SGHVS and CDR2 FQNEAQ. In nucleotides, the CDR3 is TGTGCCAGCAGCCGGGCGGGGCTGGGTACCGGGGAGCTGTTTTTT. Translated, it gives CASSRAGLGTGELFF. The whole variable domain, remainder taken from reference TRBV7-8 and TRBJ2-2, is GAGVSQSPRYKVAKRGQDVALRCDPISGHVSLFWYQQALGQGPEFLTYFQNEAQLDKSGLPSDRFFAERPEGSVSTLKIQRTQQEDSAVYLCASSRAGLGTGELFFGEGSRLTVL.

This sequence joins TRBV9 and TRBJ2-5; D gene unclear. The V end lost 0 bases, the J end lost 0 bases, and 3 bases lay between the germline ends. This CDR3 spans 13 amino acids. Looked up from germline, CDR1 is SGDLS and CDR2 is YYNGEE. The CDR3 coding sequence is TGTGCCAGCAGCGTAGGAAACCAAGAGACCCAGTACTTC. Amino acid sequence: CASSVGNQETQYF.

The V gene is TRBV28, the J gene TRBJ2-2; D gene unclear. The length of the CDR3 is 14 residues. From germline, CDR1 is MDHEN and CDR2 SYDVKM. Trimming cost V 0 bases and J 3 bases, with 5 bases left between them. CDR3 coding DNA: TGTGCCAGCAGTTTATGGATATACACCGGGGAGCTGTTTTTT. Translated: CASSLWIYTGELFF. The full variable domain, with the rest looked up from reference TRBV28 and TRBJ2-2, is DVKVTQSSRYLVKRTGEKVFLECVQDMDHENMFWYRQDPGLGLRLIYFSYDVKMKEKGDIPEGYSVSREKKERFSLILESASTNQTSMYLCASSLWIYTGELFFGEGSRLTVL.

Written as DNA, the CDR3 is TGTGCCAGCAGCCTCGGACTAGCGGGGGGGCAGAGGACCCAGTACTTC. Amino acid sequence: CASSLGLAGGQRTQYF. V gene TRBV7-2 combines with J gene TRBJ2-5; 15 bases fit TRBD2. Germline values: CDR1 SGHTA, CDR2 FQGNSA. CDR3 length: 16 amino acids. The V gene end was trimmed by 5 bases and the J gene end by 7 bases; junction bases not matched to a gene: 8.

The genes are TRBV18 and TRBJ1-4, with a possible D match to TRBD1 (6 bases). V gave up 2 bases and J gave up 5 bases, with 12 bases separating them. CDR1 is KGHSH, CDR2 LQKENI, per germline. The CDR3 spans 15 residues. CDR3 nucleotide sequence: TGTGCCAGCTCACCATCCCAGGGGCGGAATGAAAAACTGTTTTTT. This sequence encodes CASSPSQGRNEKLFF.